This T cell receptor (beta chain) stems from a study of T-cell reconstitution after alpha-beta-depleted transplantation in children. This clonotype came up many times. The CDR3 has 16 residues. V dropped 2 bases and J dropped 0 bases, with 11 bases sitting between them. Germline V CDR1 and CDR2: MNHEY, SVGAGI. During its preparation, the TCRbeta library received unique molecular identifiers. One entry per CDR3 protein results from TCRdb running MiXCR on the PCR reads. The sample shows about 460,000 distinct CDR3 sequences, roughly a tenth of them seen only once. The chain employs TRBV6-5 and TRBJ2-1; D is unresolved. Sequencing used PBMCs, obtained before TCRalphabeta/CD19-depleted stem cell transplant. The TCR sequence derives from a child aged 2-9 years with inherited bone marrow failure, due to receive a stem cell transplant. For the CDR3, the DNA is TGTGCCAGCAGTTACGACGGTCAGAGCTCCTACAATGAGCAGTTCTTC. This translates into CASSYDGQSSYNEQFF.